The clone carrying this T cell receptor beta chain turned up a few times. Antigen unknown. This sample is drawn from a study of cytomegalovirus exposure and HLA in healthy donors. Whole-study findings and limits: Within a later analysis, the majority of CMV-associated TCR beta chains appeared HLA-restricted.

PCR amplification relied on 60 Vbeta primers (plus 13 Jbeta primers). Profiling relied on immunoSEQ multiplex PCR, and the TCRdb table lists in-frame clones only, not all of them. The sample includes some 160,000 clones, 84% of them seen just once. The clonotype was recovered from a boy aged 2 to 9 in good health and CMV-seronegative. Sequencing was performed on PBMCs.

DNA for the CDR3: TGTGCCATCAGTGCCCCCGCCGAAACGGAGCGGGACTCCTACGAGCAGTACTTC. Translation: CAISAPAETERDSYEQYF. This rearrangement joins TRBV10-3 to TRBJ2-7; 7 bases are shared with TRBD2. Germline V CDR1 and CDR2: ENHRY, SYGVKD. This CDR3 region has 18 residues. The ends lost 4 bases at V and 0 bases at J; junction bases unmatched: 15.